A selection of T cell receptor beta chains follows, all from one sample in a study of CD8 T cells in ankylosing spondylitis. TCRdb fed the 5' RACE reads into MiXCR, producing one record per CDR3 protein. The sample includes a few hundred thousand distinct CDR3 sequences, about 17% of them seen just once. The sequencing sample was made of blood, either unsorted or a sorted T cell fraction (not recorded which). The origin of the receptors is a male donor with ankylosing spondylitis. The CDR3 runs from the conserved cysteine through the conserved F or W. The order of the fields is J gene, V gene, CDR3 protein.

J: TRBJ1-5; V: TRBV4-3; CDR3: CASSQGWGGNQPQHF
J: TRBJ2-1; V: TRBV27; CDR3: CASSQGQNYNEQFF
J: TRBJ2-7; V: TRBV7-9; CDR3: CASSLSTRLYEQYF
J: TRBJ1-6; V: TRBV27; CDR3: CASKLAAYSYNSPLHF
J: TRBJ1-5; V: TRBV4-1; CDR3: CASSPSGSGQGAGPQHF
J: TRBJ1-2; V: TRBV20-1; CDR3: CSARDLSSYGYTF
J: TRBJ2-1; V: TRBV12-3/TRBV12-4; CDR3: CASSQTSYEQFF
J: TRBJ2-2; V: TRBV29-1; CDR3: CSVHHVRTGELFF
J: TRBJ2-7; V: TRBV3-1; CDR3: CASSQDQETSSYEQYF
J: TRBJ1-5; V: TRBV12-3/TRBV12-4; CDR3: CASSFGVGSNQPQHF
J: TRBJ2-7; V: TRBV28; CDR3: CASTQSGSSYEQYF
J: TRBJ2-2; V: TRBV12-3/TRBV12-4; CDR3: CASSFDRDPTAGELFF
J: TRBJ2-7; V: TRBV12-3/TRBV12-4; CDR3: CASSLSSSLTYEQYF
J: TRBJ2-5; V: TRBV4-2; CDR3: CASSPTQGSETQYF
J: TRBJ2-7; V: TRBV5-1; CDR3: CASSFPNETGVPYEQYF
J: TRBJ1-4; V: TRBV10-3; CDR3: CAISDAARTGGYEKLFF
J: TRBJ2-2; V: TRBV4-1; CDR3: CASSQDRPGELFF
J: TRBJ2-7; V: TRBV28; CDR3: CASSFPITGNDEQYF
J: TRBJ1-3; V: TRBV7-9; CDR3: CASSFPAWDSENTIYF
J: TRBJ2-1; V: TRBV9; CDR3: CASSPDGLQFDEQFF
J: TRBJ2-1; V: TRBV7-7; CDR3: CASSPGTGPIWSYNEQFF
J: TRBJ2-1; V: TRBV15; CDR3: CATTDRLAGQNNEQFF
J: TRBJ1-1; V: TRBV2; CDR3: CASSPRAGGGFRAFF
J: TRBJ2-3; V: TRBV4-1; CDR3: CASSQEARGTDTQYF
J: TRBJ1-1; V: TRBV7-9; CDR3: CASSLPTATEAFF
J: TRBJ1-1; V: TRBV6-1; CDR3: CASTLGLNTEAFF
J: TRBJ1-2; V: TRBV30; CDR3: CAWSVGGIGYGYTF
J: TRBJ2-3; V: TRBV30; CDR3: CAWSRLAGGDTQYF
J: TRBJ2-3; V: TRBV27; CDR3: CASSLGAANTQYF
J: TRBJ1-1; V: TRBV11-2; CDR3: CASSLVLGTENTEAFF
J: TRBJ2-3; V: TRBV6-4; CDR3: CASSDSRGGTDTQYF
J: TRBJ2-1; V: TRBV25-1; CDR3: CASSSAAYNEQFF